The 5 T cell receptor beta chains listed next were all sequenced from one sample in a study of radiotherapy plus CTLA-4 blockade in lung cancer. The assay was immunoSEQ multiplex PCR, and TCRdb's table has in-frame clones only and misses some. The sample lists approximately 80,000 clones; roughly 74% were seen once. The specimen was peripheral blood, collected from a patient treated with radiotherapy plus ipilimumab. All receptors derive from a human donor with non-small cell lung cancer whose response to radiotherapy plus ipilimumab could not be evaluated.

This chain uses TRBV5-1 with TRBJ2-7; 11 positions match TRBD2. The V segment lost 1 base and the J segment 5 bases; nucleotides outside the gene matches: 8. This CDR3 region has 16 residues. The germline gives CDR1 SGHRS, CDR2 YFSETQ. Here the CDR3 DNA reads TGCGCCAGCAGCTTGAACGGGGGGACTAGCGGCCACGAGCAGTACTTC. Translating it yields CASSLNGGTSGHEQYF.

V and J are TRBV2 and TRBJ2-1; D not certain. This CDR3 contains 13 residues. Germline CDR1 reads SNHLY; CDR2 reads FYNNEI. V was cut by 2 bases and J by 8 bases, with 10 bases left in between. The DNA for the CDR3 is TGTGCCAGCAGTGAACCAATTTTAGATGAGCAGTTCTTC. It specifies CASSEPILDEQFF. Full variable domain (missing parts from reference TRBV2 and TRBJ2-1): EPEVTQTPSHQVTQMGQEVILRCVPISNHLYFYWYRQILGQKVEFLVSFYNNEISEKSEIFDDQFSVERPDGSNFTLKIRSTKLEDSAMYFCASSEPILDEQFFGPGTRLTVL.

The CDR3 DNA sequence: TGTGCCAGCGGGGACAGCATTTACGAGCAGTACTTC. It codes for CASGDSIYEQYF. This chain joins TRBV27 and TRBJ2-7; TRBD1 aligns across 7 bases. Looked up from germline, CDR1 is MNHEY and CDR2 is SMNVEV (reference sequence). The CDR3 contains 12 residues. After removal of 8 bases from V and 4 bases from J, the junction contained 5 bases not matched to a gene.

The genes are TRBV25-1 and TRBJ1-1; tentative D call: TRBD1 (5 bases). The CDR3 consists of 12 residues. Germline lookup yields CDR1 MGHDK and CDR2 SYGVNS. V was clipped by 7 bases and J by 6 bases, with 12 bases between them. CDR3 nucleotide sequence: TGTGCCAGCAAATATGGGGCTTCTGAAGCTTTCTTT. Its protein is CASKYGASEAFF.

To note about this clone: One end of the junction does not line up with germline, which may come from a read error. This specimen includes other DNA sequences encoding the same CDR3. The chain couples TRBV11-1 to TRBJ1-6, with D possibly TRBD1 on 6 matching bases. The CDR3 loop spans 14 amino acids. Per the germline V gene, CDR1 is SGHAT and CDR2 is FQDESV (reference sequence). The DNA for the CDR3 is TGCGCCAGCAGCACGGACAGATCGAATTCACCCCTCCACTTT. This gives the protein CASSTDRSNSPLHF.